These T cell receptor beta chains were read from a single sample in a study of blood T cell repertoires in COVID-19. The method was immunoSEQ multiplex PCR; TCRdb's version includes in-frame clones alone and lacks a portion of them. The repertoire has more than 450,000 clones, about 90% of them found once; the top ten carry 0.7%. Sequenced material: PBMCs or T cells enriched from blood (not recorded which). All receptors derive from a woman between 18 and 29 years old who had recovered from COVID-19. Each CDR3 is given with its conserved first and last residue. D genes are given only for firm matches. Clone size is not always given. Where it is, it says once, few, many or a class for expanded clones.

TRBJ1-2	.	TRBV21-1	.	CASVGEGLGGYTF	TGTGCCAGCGTGGGGGAGGGCCTCGGGGGCTACACCTTC
TRBJ1-2	.	TRBV7-9	TRBD1	CASSPSDRGHGYTF	TGTGCCAGCAGCCCAAGCGACAGGGGGCATGGCTACACCTTC
TRBJ1-5	.	TRBV30	TRBD1	CAWSVRAGGFQPQHF	TGTGCCTGGAGTGTAAGGGCAGGGGGCTTTCAGCCCCAGCATTTT
TRBJ1-2	.	TRBV7-9	.	CASSPKSPTGLHGKGYTF	TGTGCCAGCAGTCCGAAGTCACCTACAGGGCTTCACGGTAAAGGCTACACCTTC
TRBJ2-7	.	TRBV12-3/TRBV12-4	.	CASSLNRDEQYF	TGTGCCAGCAGTTTAAACAGGGACGAGCAGTACTTC
TRBJ1-5	.	TRBV4-1	.	CASSQLAGFNQPQHF	TGCGCCAGCAGCCAATTGGCGGGATTCAATCAGCCCCAGCATTTT
TRBJ2-5	.	TRBV7-9	.	CASSLEAEGTQYF	TGTGCCAGCAGCTTAGAGGCCGAGGGGACCCAGTACTTC
TRBJ1-3	.	TRBV7-6	TRBD1	CASSLTGQGYGNTIYF	TGTGCCAGCAGCTTGACTGGACAGGGGTATGGAAACACCATATATTTT
TRBJ1-3	once	TRBV19	.	CASSQMEPGNTIYF	TGTGCCAGTAGTCAGATGGAGCCTGGAAACACCATATATTTT
TRBJ2-1	.	TRBV7-9	TRBD2	CASSGLADYNEQFF	TGTGCCAGCAGCGGACTAGCGGATTACAATGAGCAGTTCTTC
TRBJ1-2	.	TRBV7-9	TRBD1	CASSLASGQGGYTF	TGTGCCAGCAGCTTAGCTTCCGGACAGGGAGGCTACACCTTC
TRBJ1-2	.	TRBV7-9	TRBD1	CASSPTGDEGYTF	TGTGCCAGCAGCCCTACAGGGGATGAAGGCTACACCTTC
TRBJ1-2	.	TRBV5-1	TRBD1	CASRGTGDGYTF	TGCGCCAGCAGGGGGACAGGGGATGGCTACACCTTC
TRBJ1-1	few	TRBV2	TRBD1	CASSQTGILMNTEAFF	TGTGCCAGCAGCCAGACAGGGATTCTCATGAACACTGAAGCTTTCTTT
TRBJ2-7	.	TRBV5-1	TRBD1	CASSLASGGAYEQYF	TGCGCCAGCAGCTTGGCCTCAGGGGGCGCCTACGAGCAGTACTTC
TRBJ1-1	.	TRBV5-1	.	CASSPREGQGTEAFF	TGCGCCAGCAGCCCCCGGGAGGGGCAGGGGACTGAAGCTTTCTTT
TRBJ1-6	once	TRBV9	TRBD1	CASSPWTGDSPLHF	TGTGCCAGCAGCCCCTGGACAGGGGACTCACCCCTCCACTTT
TRBJ1-1	.	TRBV5-5	TRBD1	CASSLTGASTEAFF	TGTGCCAGCAGCTTGACAGGGGCGAGCACTGAAGCTTTCTTT
TRBJ1-5	.	TRBV19	.	CASSILGRGNQPQHF	TGTGCCAGTAGTATATTGGGCAGGGGCAATCAGCCCCAGCATTTT
TRBJ1-1	.	TRBV28	.	CASSSADSDTEAFF	TGTGCCAGCAGTTCGGCGGATTCGGACACTGAAGCTTTCTTT
TRBJ1-2	.	TRBV30	.	CAWTPLGGVVYGYTF	TGTGCCTGGACTCCCTTAGGGGGGGTGGTCTATGGCTACACCTTC
TRBJ2-7	few	TRBV27	TRBD1	CASSLAGTEPYEQYF	TGTGCCAGCAGTCTCGCAGGGACAGAGCCCTACGAGCAGTACTTC
TRBJ1-5	.	TRBV6-6	TRBD1	CASSRGQGLYSNQPQHF	TGTGCCAGCAGTCGTGGACAGGGCCTCTATAGCAATCAGCCCCAGCATTTT
TRBJ2-5	.	TRBV28	TRBD1	CASRQGVGETQYF	TGTGCCAGTCGACAGGGGGTAGGAGAGACCCAGTACTTC
TRBJ1-1	.	TRBV29-1	.	CSVGRLTGNTEAFF	TGCAGCGTTGGACGCCTGACGGGGAACACTGAAGCTTTCTTT
TRBJ1-2	.	TRBV7-2	TRBD1	CASSSSSGTGGAYTF	TGTGCCAGCAGCTCGTCCTCCGGGACAGGTGGTGCGTACACCTTC
TRBJ1-1	.	TRBV5-1	.	CASSLTGNTEAFF	TGCGCCAGCAGTTTGACAGGAAACACTGAAGCTTTCTTT
TRBJ2-3	.	TRBV4-1	.	CASSPLTDSAVTQYF	TGCGCCAGCAGCCCCCTGACTGATTCCGCCGTTACGCAGTATTTT
TRBJ2-1	.	TRBV5-4	.	CASSLGLFDNEQFF	TGTGCCAGCAGCTTGGGACTTTTCGACAATGAGCAGTTCTTC
TRBJ1-2	.	TRBV5-4	.	CASSRLSRGGYTF	TGTGCCAGCAGCCGACTTTCTAGGGGGGGCTACACCTTC
TRBJ2-1	.	TRBV5-1	.	CASSLVSVPRSSYNEQFF	TGCGCCAGCAGCTTGGTCTCGGTGCCTCGAAGCTCCTACAATGAGCAGTTCTTC
TRBJ2-1	.	TRBV5-4	TRBD2	CASSRGLAGVRYNEQFF	TGTGCCAGCAGCCGTGGACTAGCGGGGGTTAGGTACAATGAGCAGTTCTTC
TRBJ2-1	.	TRBV19	.	CASSISYDEQFF	TGTGCCAGTAGTATTAGCTACGATGAGCAGTTCTTC
TRBJ1-2	.	TRBV28	.	CASSMGGARNGYTF	TGTGCCAGCAGTATGGGCGGGGCCAGGAATGGCTACACCTTC
TRBJ1-1	.	TRBV10-3	.	CAISRTDMNTEAFF	TGTGCCATCAGTCGGACGGACATGAACACTGAAGCTTTCTTT
TRBJ2-2	.	TRBV2	.	CATPSNTGELFF	TGTGCCACCCCTAGCAACACCGGGGAGCTGTTTTTT
TRBJ1-5	.	TRBV12-5	.	CASGLVLTGSQPQHF	TGTGCTAGTGGTTTGGTATTGACAGGTTCCCAGCCCCAGCATTTT
TRBJ2-1	.	TRBV5-4	TRBD2	CASFLAGVQNEQFF	TGTGCCAGCTTTCTAGCGGGGGTTCAAAATGAGCAGTTCTTC
TRBJ2-7	.	TRBV7-6	TRBD1	CASSLGLVDGTGLHEQYF	TGTGCCAGCAGCTTAGGCCTTGTCGATGGGACAGGGCTCCACGAGCAGTACTTC
TRBJ2-5	.	TRBV5-1	.	CASSQGTETQYF	TGCGCCAGCAGTCAGGGGACGGAGACCCAGTACTTC
TRBJ1-4	.	TRBV30	.	CAWSRGRGEKLFF	TGTGCCTGGTCTCGAGGAAGGGGAGAAAAACTGTTTTTT
TRBJ2-7	.	TRBV6-1	.	CASSVPLDAQGRGYEQYF	TGTGCCAGCAGTGTCCCCCTCGACGCGCAGGGGAGAGGCTACGAGCAGTACTTC
TRBJ2-7	.	TRBV5-1	.	CASSLRQGTLEPLGNEQYF	TGCGCCAGCAGCCTGCGCCAGGGAACTCTAGAACCCCTGGGGAACGAGCAGTACTTC
TRBJ1-2	.	TRBV15	.	CATSVGGPTNYGYTF	TGTGCCACCAGCGTAGGAGGACCTACTAACTATGGCTACACCTTC
TRBJ1-3	.	TRBV27	.	CASSPFAGAGNTIYF	TGTGCCAGCAGTCCATTCGCGGGTGCGGGAAACACCATATATTTT
TRBJ1-2	.	TRBV19	.	CASSAADRRVGYTF	TGTGCCAGTAGTGCCGCGGACAGACGAGTAGGCTACACCTTC